The next 27 T cell receptor beta chains were all read from a single sample in a study of somatic mutations in cytotoxic T cells in rheumatoid arthritis (dated by TCRdb to about 2017). Library preparation was by the immunoSEQ multiplex PCR assay. In TCRdb, the immuneACCESS table is reduced to in-frame sequences with V and J assigned. These tables do not hold every clone; where another copy was compared, an unresolved V gene accounts for under half, and the others remain unexplained. For this sample there are about 10,000 clones; approximately 70% appear just once. The ten largest clones represent 35% to 45% of the sample. Sequencing was carried out using CD8+ T cells sorted from blood. Receptors originate from a man aged 60-69 years in good health.

V and J are TRBV19 and TRBJ1-5; the D gene is possibly TRBD1 (6 bases). Germline CDR1 LNHDA, CDR2 SQIVND (reference sequence). CDR3 length: 12 amino acids. Trimming took 9 bases from V and 4 from J, leaving 10 bases between them. The CDR3: CASGTYNQPQHF. Here the CDR3 DNA reads TGTGCCAGCGGGACATATAATCAGCCCCAGCATTTT.

This clone was counted a few times. The CDR3 bases are TGCAGCGTTAAACCGGGGGATACGAACACCGGGGAGCTGTTTTTT. Protein sequence: CSVKPGDTNTGELFF. The chain has TRBV29-1 and TRBJ2-2; D is possibly TRBD2 (6 bases). Between the trimmed V and J ends, which lost 5 bases and 0 bases, there was a span of 13 bases. Germline CDR1 SQVTM, CDR2 ANQGSEA. The CDR3 consists of 15 residues.

This chain connects TRBV4-3 to TRBJ2-7; weak D call: TRBD2 (6 bases). Looked up from germline, CDR1 is LGHNA and CDR2 is YSLEER. The CDR3 is 15 amino acids. V lost 0 bases to trimming and J lost 3 bases, with 12 bases between them. For the CDR3, the DNA is TGCGCCAGCAGCCAAGATCCGGGGGTGGGCTACGAGCAGTACTTC. It encodes CASSQDPGVGYEQYF.

To note about this clone: At one of its ends the junction is not consistent with the germline gene, which may arise from a read error. The chain employs TRBV5-4 and TRBJ1-4, with no clear D. The CDR3 consists of 13 residues. Germline-derived CDR1 and CDR2 are SGHNT and YYREEE (reference sequence). CDR3 bases: TGTGCCAGCAGCTTATTAGAAGAGTCAGTTTTTTATTTT. Its translation: CASSLLEESVFYF.

This clone was counted once. The V gene is TRBV28, the J gene TRBJ2-2, with 7 positions matching TRBD1. V lost 6 bases, J lost 4 bases, and 5 bases stayed unmatched. CDR3 length: 14 amino acids. CDR1 and CDR2 from the germline V gene are MDHEN and SYDVKM. Here the CDR3 DNA reads TGTGCCAGCAGCTCCGGGACAGCCACCGGGGAGCTGTTTTTT. It codes for CASSSGTATGELFF.

In this sample, this clone turned up a few times. V is TRBV27 and J is TRBJ1-5, with D possibly TRBD1 on 5 matching bases. The germline V gene encodes CDR1 MNHEY and CDR2 SMNVEV (reference sequence). Trimming cost V 6 bases and J 4 bases, with 13 bases left between them. The CDR3 is made up of 14 amino acids. CDR3 loop: CASSQGTANQPQHF. CDR3 DNA: TGTGCCAGCAGCCAAGGGACGGCAAATCAGCCCCAGCATTTT.

The chain couples TRBV28 to TRBJ1-1; 12 bases are a match to TRBD1. Germline V CDR1 and CDR2: MDHEN, SYDVKM. The CDR3 has 17 residues. J lost 5 bases, V lost 6 bases, and 13 bases had no gene match. The CDR3 is CASRTNRDRGRGTEAFF. The CDR3 DNA follows: TGTGCCAGCAGAACTAACCGGGACAGGGGGCGGGGAACTGAAGCTTTCTTT.

The chain carries TRBV28 and TRBJ2-7; D possibly matches TRBD1 or TRBD2 (6 bases each). Germline V CDR1 and CDR2: MDHEN, SYDVKM. CDR3 length: 14 residues. Trimming left V 5 bases short and J 5 bases short, with 16 bases between. The CDR3 loop reads CASSPSGGSDEQYF. The CDR3 DNA reads TGTGCCAGCAGTCCTTCCGGGGGCTCTGACGAGCAGTACTTC.

The CDR3 loop is CASMGGASYEQYF. The CDR3 DNA sequence: TGTGCCAGCATGGGGGGTGCCTCCTACGAGCAGTACTTC. The rearrangement joins TRBV27 to TRBJ2-7; perhaps TRBD2 as D (6 bases). Looked up from germline, CDR1 is MNHEY and CDR2 is SMNVEV (reference sequence). CDR3 length equals 13 residues. V was trimmed by 7 bases and J by 0 bases, leaving 10 bases between them.

The chain employs TRBV28 and TRBJ1-5, with a tentative D call TRBD1 (6 bases). With 4 bases removed from V and 6 bases from J, the gap between germline ends came to 16 bases. The CDR3 has 15 amino acids. Per germline, CDR1 MDHEN and CDR2 SYDVKM. For the CDR3, the DNA is TGTGCCAGCAGTTCCCAGGGGCGCCCTGGTCAGCCCCAGCATTTT. This codes for CASSSQGRPGQPQHF.

The rearrangement links TRBV6-4 to TRBJ2-2; the match to TRBD2 covers 8 bases. This CDR3 spans 15 amino acids. Losses at the gene ends were 4 bases for V and 4 bases for J; bases not matched to a gene: 5. Germline V gene sequence: CDR1 MRHNA, CDR2 SNTAGT. The CDR3 loop is CASSVSGGTTGELFF. The CDR3 region has the DNA TGTGCCAGCAGTGTCAGCGGGGGTACCACCGGGGAGCTGTTTTTT.

The V and J genes are TRBV6-5 and TRBJ2-1; 7 nucleotides align to TRBD1. The CDR3 totals 14 residues. J was trimmed by 4 bases and V by 7 bases; bases with no gene match: 7. Germline loops: CDR1 MNHEY, CDR2 SVGAGI. CDR3 sequence (DNA): TGTGCCAGCAATAACCCGGGACAGTACAATGAGCAGTTCTTC. Translating it yields CASNNPGQYNEQFF.

The chain joins TRBV4-3 to TRBJ2-7; D unclear. V was trimmed by 3 bases and J by 5 bases, leaving 14 bases between them. The germline gives CDR1 LGHNA, CDR2 YSLEER. The CDR3 extends over 14 amino acids. The DNA of the CDR3 is TGCGCCAGCAGCCACCGGGTCCTAGGGAACGAGCAGTACTTC. It codes for CASSHRVLGNEQYF.

This clone appeared a few times. The rearrangement uses TRBV28 and TRBJ2-1, with D maybe TRBD2 (6 bases). V shed 2 bases and J shed 6 bases, with 17 bases lying between them. This CDR3 spans 16 amino acids. Germline V gene data show CDR1 as MDHEN and CDR2 as SYDVKM. In nucleotides, the CDR3 is TGTGCCAGCAGTTTACGGCCCGGCGGGGCCTTCAATGAGCAGTTCTTC. Its translation: CASSLRPGGAFNEQFF.

This chain joins TRBV10-1 and TRBJ2-1; 9 positions match TRBD1. The V segment lost 3 bases and the J segment 4 bases; nucleotides outside the gene matches: 7. CDR1 and CDR2 from the germline V gene are WNHNN and SYGVQD (reference sequence). This CDR3 comprises 16 residues. CDR3 nucleotide sequence: TGCGCCAGCAGTGAAACTTGGGACAGGGAATACAATGAGCAGTTCTTC. As protein: CASSETWDREYNEQFF.

This rearrangement joins TRBV2 to TRBJ2-1; 7 bases align to TRBD1. Trimming at V came to 6 bases and at J to 8 bases, leaving 13 bases not matched to a gene. Germline values: CDR1 SNHLY, CDR2 FYNNEI. CDR3 length: 15 amino acids. In DNA form, the CDR3 reads TGTGCCAGCAGAGGGCGAGACAGGGTCCAGGATGAGCAGTTCTTC. Its translation is CASRGRDRVQDEQFF.

The chain employs TRBV30 and TRBJ2-5; D possibly corresponds to TRBD2 (6 bases). Germline CDR1 GTSNPN, CDR2 SVGIG (reference sequence). The CDR3 runs to 12 residues. Between the trimmed V and J ends, which lost 5 bases and 3 bases, there was a span of 10 bases. As DNA, the CDR3 is TGTGCCTGGGGGGACTTGGAAGAGACCCAGTACTTC. It encodes CAWGDLEETQYF.

CDR3 in amino acids: CASSQEAEQETQYF. In nucleotides, the CDR3 is TGCGCCAGCAGCCAAGAAGCAGAACAAGAGACCCAGTACTTC. The chain has TRBV4-3 and TRBJ2-5; D unclear. CDR1 is LGHNA and CDR2 is YSLEER in the germline V gene. Trimming removed 0 bases from V and 2 bases from J, with 7 bases in between. The CDR3 totals 14 residues.

This clone appeared once. The gene calls are TRBV6-4 and TRBJ2-3, with TRBD2 as a possible D gene (5 bases). This CDR3 is 15 amino acids long. The V gene lost 0 bases and the J gene lost 3 bases, with 10 bases spanning the gap. The germline V gene encodes CDR1 MRHNA and CDR2 SNTAGT. The CDR3 region has the DNA TGTGCCAGCAGTGACTCGAAGGGAGCAACAGATACGCAGTATTTT. Protein: CASSDSKGATDTQYF.

This CDR3 reads CASSLLASNEQFF. The CDR3 region has the DNA TGTGCCAGCAGCTTGTTAGCCTCTAATGAGCAGTTCTTC. The genes are TRBV5-6 and TRBJ2-1; D not resolved. Between the trimmed V and J ends, which lost 1 base and 7 bases, there was a span of 9 bases. Germline V lookup: CDR1 SGHDT, CDR2 YYEEEE. The CDR3 contains 13 residues. The complete variable domain, with remaining parts taken from reference TRBV5-6 and TRBJ2-1, reads DAGVTQSPTHLIKTRGQQVTLRCSPKSGHDTVSWYQQALGQGPQFIFQYYEEEERQRGNFPDRFSGHQFPNYSSELNVNALLLGDSALYLCASSLLASNEQFFGPGTRLTVL.

The chain carries TRBV9 and TRBJ2-5, with D tentatively TRBD1 (6 bases). The V and J ends lost 0 bases and 0 bases respectively, with 12 bases between them. The CDR3 has 16 residues. The germline V gene has CDR1 SGDLS and CDR2 YYNGEE. The DNA for the CDR3 is TGTGCCAGCAGCGTAGAAGGGGGAGCCTACCAAGAGACCCAGTACTTC. Protein product: CASSVEGGAYQETQYF.

The chain employs TRBV10-1 and TRBJ2-6, with D possibly TRBD1 on 5 matching bases. CDR1 is WNHNN and CDR2 is SYGVQD in the germline V gene (reference sequence). Trimming cost V 9 bases and J 15 bases, with 6 bases left between them. This CDR3 comprises 8 residues. The CDR3 nucleotides are TGCGCCAGTGACAGCCTGACTTTC. The encoded protein is CASDSLTF.

The V gene is TRBV27, the J gene TRBJ2-7; D gene ambiguous. The CDR3 has 14 amino acids. Trimming took off 3 bases at V and 1 base at J, with 10 bases between the two ends. Germline CDR1 and CDR2: MNHEY and SMNVEV (reference sequence). CDR3 sequence (DNA): TGTGCCAGCAGTTTTAAGTCGGATTCCTACGAGCAGTACTTC. Its translation: CASSFKSDSYEQYF.

To note about this clone: Compared with germline, one end of the junction differs, possibly owing to a read error. Distinct nucleotide sequences in the sample also encode this CDR3. CDR3 protein: CASKNPLQNQETQYF. For the CDR3, the DNA is TGTGCCAGCAAAAACCCCCTACAGAACCAGGAGACCCAGTACTTC. The chain couples TRBV6-1 to TRBJ2-5; no clear D gene. The CDR3 has 15 amino acids. Germline CDR1 reads MNHNS; CDR2 reads SASEGT.

V and J are TRBV15 and TRBJ2-7; D gene unclear. The V gene's germline CDR1 is LNHNV and CDR2 YYDKDF (reference sequence). The V gene lost 0 bases and the J gene lost 0 bases, with 9 bases spanning the gap. The CDR3 runs to 15 residues. The CDR3 nucleotides read TGTGCCACCAGCAGAGATGGTTCTCTCTCCTACGAGCAGTACTTC. It yields the protein CATSRDGSLSYEQYF. Filled out from reference TRBV15 and TRBJ2-7, the complete variable domain reads DAMVIQNPRYQVTQFGKPVTLSCSQTLNHNVMYWYQQKSSQAPKLLFHYYDKDFNNEADTPDNFQSRRPNTSFCFLDIRSPGLGDTAMYLCATSRDGSLSYEQYFGPGTRLTVT.

CDR3 bases: TGTGCCAGCACCGGGGGACAACCACAAGAGACCCAGTACTTC. Its translation is CASTGGQPQETQYF. The V gene is TRBV2, the J gene TRBJ2-5; D tentatively fits TRBD1 or TRBD2 (6 bases each). The CDR3 extends over 14 amino acids. Trimming left V 7 bases short and J 2 bases short, with 14 bases between. Germline-derived CDR1 and CDR2 are SNHLY and FYNNEI. Full variable domain (remainder filled in from reference TRBV2 and TRBJ2-5): EPEVTQTPSHQVTQMGQEVILRCVPISNHLYFYWYRQILGQKVEFLVSFYNNEISEKSEIFDDQFSVERPDGSNFTLKIRSTKLEDSAMYFCASTGGQPQETQYFGPGTRLLVL.

V gene TRBV7-9 combines with J gene TRBJ2-7, with 8 bases fitting TRBD2. The V and J ends lost 2 bases and 0 bases, in that order; junction bases with no gene match: 9. Germline values: CDR1 SEHNR, CDR2 FQNEAQ (reference sequence). The CDR3 runs to 17 residues. DNA for the CDR3: TGTGCCAGCAGCTTAACTTCGGGACTAGGGATCTCCTACGAGCAGTACTTC. This sequence encodes CASSLTSGLGISYEQYF.